This paragraph reports one TCR beta chain. The data stem from a study of OX40 agonist ivuxolimab in advanced cancers. From germline, CDR1 is LGHNT and CDR2 FRNRAP. V was trimmed by 1 base and J by 10 bases, leaving 11 bases between them. The CDR3 runs 14 residues. Only in-frame clones appear in the TCRdb table, and some are missing; sequencing was by immunoSEQ multiplex PCR. This sample has about 36,000 clones, with approximately 80% found just once. Autoimmune disease history or systemic immunosuppression disqualified patients. The sample in question was CD4+ or CD8+ T cells sorted from blood, obtained in a trial of the OX40 agonist ivuxolimab. The receptor comes from an adult with an advanced solid tumor such as melanoma, head and neck, liver or kidney cancer. The rearrangement links TRBV12-5 to TRBJ1-6, with D hard to call. The CDR3 nucleotides are TGTGCTAGTGGTTTGGGGCCAGGTCAATCACCCCTCCACTTT. Its protein is CASGLGPGQSPLHF. Full variable domain (missing parts from reference TRBV12-5 and TRBJ1-6): DARVTQTPRHKVTEMGQEVTMRCQPILGHNTVFWYRQTMMQGLELLAYFRNRAPLDDSGMPKDRFSAEMPDATLATLKIQPSEPRDSAVYFCASGLGPGQSPLHFGNGTRLTVT.